This paragraph reports one T cell receptor (beta chain). Its matching antigen is unknown. Trimming took 10 bases from V and 5 from J; bases not matched to a gene: 8. This CDR3 has 13 residues. The germline CDR1 and CDR2 sequences are MNHEY and SVGAGI. The PCR was carried out with 60 Vbeta primers and 13 Jbeta primers. Sequencing used immunoSEQ multiplex PCR; TCRdb keeps in-frame clones, though not all of them. The sample lists fewer than 200,000 clones; around four fifths were seen once. This sample stems from a study of cytomegalovirus exposure and HLA in healthy donors. Overall study results and limits: Per a later analysis, HLA-associated TCR beta chains showed more clonal expansion than other, equally common TCR beta chains. The authors enumerated 150 to 200 TCR beta chains as linked to cytomegalovirus.

The chain has TRBV6-5 and TRBJ1-2; TRBD1 matches at 9 bases. Material for sequencing was PBMCs. This clonotype was obtained from a man aged 35-49 years in good health and CMV-seropositive. CDR3 nucleotides: TGTGCCACCGGGGACAGGGTGTGGTATGGCTACACCTTC. This sequence encodes CATGDRVWYGYTF.